The 7 T cell receptor beta chains presented below share a single source sample, sequenced in a study of blood T cell repertoires in COVID-19. Generated by immunoSEQ multiplex PCR, the TCRdb table keeps only in-frame clones and is missing some. The sample comprises under 300,000 clones, roughly 84% of which are singletons, and over 1.2% rests with the top ten. Sequencing used peripheral blood. These receptors came from a woman aged 40 to 50 who had recovered from COVID-19.

The rearrangement uses TRBV30 and TRBJ2-5; D is unclear. V lost 1 base and J lost 7, with 13 bases in between. CDR1 is GTSNPN and CDR2 is SVGIG in the germline V gene (reference sequence). The CDR3 contains 13 residues. The DNA for the CDR3 is TGTGCCTGGAGTGGCTCGCAGCGAGCGACCCAGTACTTC. Translating gives CAWSGSQRATQYF.

The V call is TRBV3-1 (or the pseudogene TRBV3-2), the J call TRBJ1-6, with no clear D. Trimming stripped 1 base from V and 5 bases from J, with 9 bases between. Germline V gene sequence: CDR1 LGHDT, CDR2 YNNKEL (reference sequence). The CDR3 spans 15 residues. This CDR3 reads CASSQAGQNNSPLHF. CDR3 nucleotide sequence: TGTGCCAGCAGCCAAGCAGGTCAGAATAATTCACCCCTCCACTTT.

This chain joins TRBV2 and TRBJ2-2, with 8 positions matching TRBD1. The CDR3 extends over 15 amino acids. CDR1 and CDR2 (germline): SNHLY, FYNNEI. Trimming removed 4 bases from V and 7 bases from J; junction bases left unmatched: 8. CDR3 region: CASSVQGARHGELFF. Here the CDR3 DNA reads TGTGCCAGCAGTGTTCAGGGGGCGCGTCACGGGGAGCTGTTTTTT.

The CDR3: CASSPQKGLWGYTF. Written as DNA, the CDR3 is TGTGCCAGCAGCCCCCAGAAGGGGCTTTGGGGCTACACCTTC. The V gene is TRBV9, the J gene TRBJ1-2, with a tentative D call TRBD1 (5 bases). The germline gives CDR1 SGDLS, CDR2 YYNGEE. V was pared by 4 bases and J by 8 bases, with 18 bases between. This CDR3 is 14 amino acids long.

The CDR3 DNA reads TGTGCCAGCAGTGAATGGGGACAGGGGTATTACGAGCAGTACTTC. It is translated as CASSEWGQGYYEQYF. This sequence joins TRBV2 and TRBJ2-7, with 10 nucleotides matching TRBD1. V lost 2 bases to trimming and J lost 4 bases; unmatched junction nucleotides: 5. The CDR3 length is 15 residues. Germline V gene lookup returns CDR1 SNHLY and CDR2 FYNNEI.

This chain links TRBV7-9 with TRBJ2-7; TRBD1 aligns across 7 bases. The CDR3 spans 14 residues. From germline, CDR1 is SEHNR and CDR2 FQNEAQ (reference sequence). The J segment lost 4 bases and the V segment lost 5 bases, leaving 8 bases of the junction unmatched. The CDR3 DNA sequence: TGTGCCAGCAGCCTCCGACAGGGTCCGTACGAGCAGTACTTC. This encodes CASSLRQGPYEQYF.

The chain links TRBV19 to TRBJ1-1; maybe TRBD1 (6 bases). The CDR3 covers 13 residues. Germline V gives CDR1 LNHDA, CDR2 SQIVND (reference sequence). Trimming left V 6 bases short and J 5 bases short, with 13 bases between. The CDR3 DNA reads as TGTGCCAGTAGCCCGGGACATGTGACTGAAGCTTTCTTT. As protein: CASSPGHVTEAFF. Together with reference TRBV19 and TRBJ1-1, the CDR3 gives the full variable domain: DGGITQSPKYLFRKEGQNVTLSCEQNLNHDAMYWYRQDPGQGLRLIYYSQIVNDFQKGDIAEGYSVSREKKESFPLTVTSAQKNPTAFYLCASSPGHVTEAFFGQGTRLTVV.